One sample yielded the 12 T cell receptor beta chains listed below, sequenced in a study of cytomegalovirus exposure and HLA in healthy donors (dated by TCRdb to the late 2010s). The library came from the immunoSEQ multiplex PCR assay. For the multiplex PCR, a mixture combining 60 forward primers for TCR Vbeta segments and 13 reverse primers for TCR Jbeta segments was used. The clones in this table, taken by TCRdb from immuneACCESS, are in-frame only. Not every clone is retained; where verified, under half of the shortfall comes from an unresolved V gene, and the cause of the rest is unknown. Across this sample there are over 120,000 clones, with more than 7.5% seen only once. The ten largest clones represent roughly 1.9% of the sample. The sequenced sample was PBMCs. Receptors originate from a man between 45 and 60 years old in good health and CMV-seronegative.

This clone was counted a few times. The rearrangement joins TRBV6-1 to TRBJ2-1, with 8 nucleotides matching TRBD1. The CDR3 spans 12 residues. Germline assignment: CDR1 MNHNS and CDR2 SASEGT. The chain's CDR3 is CTTGGTYNEQFF. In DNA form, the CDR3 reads TGTACCACAGGGGGGACCTACAATGAGCAGTTCTTC.

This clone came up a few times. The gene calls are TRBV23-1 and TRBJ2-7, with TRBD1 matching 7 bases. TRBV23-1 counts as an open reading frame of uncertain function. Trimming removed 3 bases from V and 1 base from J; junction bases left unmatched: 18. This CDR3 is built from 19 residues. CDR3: CASSHRYHMGQTISYEQYF. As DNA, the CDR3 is TGCGCCAGCAGTCACCGATACCATATGGGACAGACGATTTCCTACGAGCAGTACTTC.

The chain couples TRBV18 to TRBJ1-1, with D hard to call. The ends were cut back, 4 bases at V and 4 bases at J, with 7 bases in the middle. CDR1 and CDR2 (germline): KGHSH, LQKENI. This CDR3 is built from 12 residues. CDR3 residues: CASSREGTEAFF. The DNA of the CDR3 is TGTGCCAGCTCACGGGAGGGCACTGAAGCTTTCTTT. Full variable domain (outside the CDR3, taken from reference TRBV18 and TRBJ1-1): NAGVMQNPRHLVRRRGQEARLRCSPMKGHSHVYWYRQLPEEGLKFMVYLQKENIIDESGMPKERFSAEFPKEGPSILRIQQVVRGDSAAYFCASSREGTEAFFGQGTRLTVV.

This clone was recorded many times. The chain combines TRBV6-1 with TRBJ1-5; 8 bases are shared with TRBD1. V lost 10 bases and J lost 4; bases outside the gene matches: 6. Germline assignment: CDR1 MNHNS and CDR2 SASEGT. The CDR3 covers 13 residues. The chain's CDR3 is CAIRNRGNQPQHF. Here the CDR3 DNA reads TGTGCCATCCGAAACAGGGGGAATCAGCCCCAGCATTTT.

The CDR3 DNA follows: TGTGCCAGCAGTACTAAACCGGGACAGGGGACCACCGGGGAGCTGTTTTTT. The encoded protein is CASSTKPGQGTTGELFF. The chain joins TRBV2 to TRBJ2-2; 10 bases match TRBD1. V gave up 5 bases and J gave up 4 bases; unmatched junction bases: 10. Germline-derived CDR1 and CDR2 are SNHLY and FYNNEI. The CDR3 has 17 residues.

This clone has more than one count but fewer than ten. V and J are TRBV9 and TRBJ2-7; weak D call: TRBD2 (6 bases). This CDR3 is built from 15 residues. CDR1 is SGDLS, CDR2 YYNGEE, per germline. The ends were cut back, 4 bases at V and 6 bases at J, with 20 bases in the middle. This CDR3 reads CASSPGRAGPSEQYF. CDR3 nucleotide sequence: TGTGCCAGCAGCCCCGGAAGAGCGGGTCCGTCCGAGCAGTACTTC.

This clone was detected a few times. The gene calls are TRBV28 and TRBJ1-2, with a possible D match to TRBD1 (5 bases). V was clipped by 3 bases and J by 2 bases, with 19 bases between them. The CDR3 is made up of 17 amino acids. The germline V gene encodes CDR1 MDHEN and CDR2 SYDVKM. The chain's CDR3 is CASSLGGRVVGNYGYTF. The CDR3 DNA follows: TGTGCCAGCAGTTTGGGGGGAAGAGTTGTAGGAAACTATGGCTACACCTTC.

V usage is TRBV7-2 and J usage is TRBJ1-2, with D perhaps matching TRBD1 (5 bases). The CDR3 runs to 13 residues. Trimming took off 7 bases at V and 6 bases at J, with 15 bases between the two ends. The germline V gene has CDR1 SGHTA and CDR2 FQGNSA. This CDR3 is CASTLRRGNGYTF. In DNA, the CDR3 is TGTGCCAGCACCCTCAGGCGGGGGAATGGCTACACCTTC.

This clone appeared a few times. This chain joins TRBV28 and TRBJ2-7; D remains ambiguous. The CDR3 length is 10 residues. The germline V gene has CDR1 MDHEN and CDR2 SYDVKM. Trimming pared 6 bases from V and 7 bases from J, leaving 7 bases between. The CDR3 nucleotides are TGTGCCAGCAGCCTACAGGAGCAGTACTTC. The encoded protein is CASSLQEQYF.

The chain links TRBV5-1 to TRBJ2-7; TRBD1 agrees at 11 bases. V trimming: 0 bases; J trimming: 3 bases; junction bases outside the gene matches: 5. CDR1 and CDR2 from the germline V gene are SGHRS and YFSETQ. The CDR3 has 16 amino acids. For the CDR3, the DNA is TGCGCCAGCAGCTTGGCTTCCGGGACAGGGGGCTACGAGCAGTACTTC. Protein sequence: CASSLASGTGGYEQYF.

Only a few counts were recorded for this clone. CDR3 protein: CASSPTPRGETQYF. CDR3 sequence (DNA): TGTGCCAGCTCACCTACACCCAGGGGAGAGACCCAGTACTTC. The J gene is TRBJ2-5, the V gene TRBV18; a possible D gene is TRBD1 (6 bases). The CDR3 extends over 14 amino acids. The germline V gene has CDR1 KGHSH and CDR2 LQKENI. The ends were cut back, 3 bases at V and 4 bases at J, with 12 bases in the middle. Supplemented by reference TRBV18 and TRBJ2-5, the full variable domain reads NAGVMQNPRHLVRRRGQEARLRCSPMKGHSHVYWYRQLPEEGLKFMVYLQKENIIDESGMPKERFSAEFPKEGPSILRIQQVVRGDSAAYFCASSPTPRGETQYFGPGTRLLVL.

CDR3 amino acids: CASSGGGTGVYEQYF. CDR3 bases: TGTGCCAGCAGTGGGGGAGGGACAGGAGTGTACGAGCAGTACTTC. This chain joins TRBV6-1 and TRBJ2-5, with a weak D call TRBD1 (8 bases). The better agreement between TRBJ2-7 and the DNA end casts doubt on the J call. The germline gives CDR1 MNHNS, CDR2 SASEGT. CDR3 length equals 15 residues.